Each of the 12 T cell receptor beta chains below was sequenced from the same sample in a study of T-cell reconstitution after alpha-beta-depleted transplantation in children. The TCRbeta library was prepared with unique molecular identifiers. TCRdb reprocessed the PCR reads with MiXCR, giving one entry per CDR3 protein. The data hold 200,000 to 250,000 distinct CDR3 sequences, with 12% observed a single time. The sequences come from PBMCs from the stem cell graft donor, collected from the stem cell graft. These TCRs come from a human donor who donated a stem cell graft to a child with acute lymphoblastic leukemia.

This clonotype was observed many times. The rearrangement uses TRBV9 and TRBJ1-1; no reliable D call. CDR3 length: 14 amino acids. Germline loops: CDR1 SGDLS, CDR2 YYNGEE. Between the trimmed V and J ends, which lost 0 bases and 3 bases, there was a span of 9 bases. In DNA form, the CDR3 reads TGTGCCAGCAGCGTAGTACCCTGGGACACTGAAGCTTTCTTT. It codes for CASSVVPWDTEAFF.

This clonotype came up many times. The J gene is TRBJ2-7, the V gene TRBV7-2; TRBD1 is a possible D gene (6 bases). In germline, CDR1 is SGHTA, CDR2 FQGNSA. This CDR3 has 13 amino acids. Trimming took off 3 bases at V and 4 bases at J, with 10 bases between the two ends. The chain's CDR3 is CASSFKGVYEQYF. The DNA of the CDR3 is TGTGCCAGCAGCTTTAAGGGGGTGTACGAGCAGTACTTC.

This clonotype showed up many times. This rearrangement joins TRBV5-1 to TRBJ2-3; D unclear. This CDR3 spans 12 amino acids. Per germline, CDR1 SGHRS and CDR2 YFSETQ. With 3 bases removed from V and 4 bases from J, the gap between germline ends came to 6 bases. The CDR3 bases are TGCGCCAGCAGCTCCAACGCAGATACGCAGTATTTT. Encoded protein: CASSSNADTQYF.

This clonotype was observed at least ten times. This CDR3 is CASSVVDGAYEQYF. CDR3 DNA: TGTGCCAGCAGCGTAGTGGACGGTGCCTACGAGCAGTACTTC. The rearrangement joins TRBV9 to TRBJ2-7, with unresolved D. Germline loops: CDR1 SGDLS, CDR2 YYNGEE. V lost 0 bases and J 2 bases, leaving 9 bases between the germline ends. The CDR3 spans 14 residues.

In its sample, this clonotype was seen many times. The rearrangement uses TRBV4-3 and TRBJ1-5, with D perhaps TRBD1 (6 bases). Trimming took 0 bases from V and 5 from J, leaving 17 bases between them. Germline values: CDR1 LGHNA, CDR2 YSLEER. CDR3 length: 17 residues. The CDR3 DNA reads TGCGCCAGCAGCCAAGATCTACAGGGAGGATATTATCAGCCCCAGCATTTT. It translates to CASSQDLQGGYYQPQHF.

For this clonotype: A much larger clonotype is one base distant, so this may be a read error. The J gene is TRBJ1-5, the V gene TRBV4-3; 8 bases line up with TRBD1. This CDR3 is 16 amino acids long. Germline V gene sequence: CDR1 LGHNA, CDR2 YSLEER. The CDR3 protein is CASSFTQGAGNRPQHF. The CDR3 DNA is TGCGCCAGCAGTTTTACGCAGGGGGCTGGGAATCGGCCCCAGCATTTT.

This clonotype was counted a few times. This sequence joins TRBV12-3 or TRBV12-4 and TRBJ2-3; 10 nucleotides align to TRBD1. The CDR3 consists of 16 residues. J was trimmed by 5 bases and V by 1 base; bases with no gene match: 6. CDR3 amino acids: CASSLGQGADGDTQYF. The CDR3 DNA sequence: TGTGCCAGCAGTTTAGGACAGGGGGCTGACGGAGATACGCAGTATTTT.

Many counts were recorded for this clonotype. The chain uses TRBV20-1 and TRBJ1-6; 7 nucleotides line up with TRBD1. CDR3 length: 16 amino acids. Germline CDR1 reads DFQATT; CDR2 reads SNEGSKA (reference sequence). V was pared by 0 bases and J by 2 bases, with 4 bases of the junction left unmatched. The CDR3 region has the DNA TGCAGTGCTAGAGAAGCCGGGACAGCCTATAATTCACCCCTCCACTTT. It is translated as CSAREAGTAYNSPLHF.

This clonotype was observed many times. The V call is TRBV6-2 or TRBV6-3, the J call TRBJ2-1, with D possibly matching TRBD1 (7 bases). V was shortened by 6 bases and J by 11 bases, with 14 bases between the two germline ends. The length of the CDR3 is 12 residues. Germline CDR1 reads MNHEY; CDR2 reads SVGEGT. Written as DNA, the CDR3 is TGTGCCAGCAGGACTCAGGGGGGAAAGCAGTTCTTC. Translating it yields CASRTQGGKQFF.

Note on this clonotype: A much bigger clone sits one base away, suggesting this may be a read error. The chain has TRBV7-2 and TRBJ1-1, with a tentative D call TRBD1 (6 bases). The CDR3 is 15 residues long. Germline assignment: CDR1 SGHTA and CDR2 FQGNSA. The CDR3 sequence is CVSSKEGVMNTEAFF. For the CDR3, the DNA is TGTGTCAGCAGCAAAGAGGGGGTCATGAACACTGAAGCTTTCTTT. Together with reference TRBV7-2 and TRBJ1-1, the CDR3 gives the full variable domain: GAGVSQSPSNKVTEKGKDVELRCDPISGHTALYWYRQSLGQGLEFLIYFQGNSAPDKSGLPSDRFSAERTGGSVSTLTIQRTQQEDSAVYLCVSSKEGVMNTEAFFGQGTRLTVV.

J is TRBJ2-5 and V is TRBV7-9, with 14 bases aligning to TRBD2. Germline CDR1 SEHNR, CDR2 FQNEAQ (reference sequence). V was clipped by 6 bases and J by 2 bases; unmatched bases: 8. This CDR3 has 17 amino acids. The CDR3 loop is CASRSGLAGAIQETQYF. In nucleotides, the CDR3 is TGTGCCAGCAGATCGGGACTAGCGGGAGCCATTCAAGAGACCCAGTACTTC.

In its sample, this clonotype was seen many times. The chain carries TRBV6-2 or TRBV6-3 and TRBJ1-5; 9 bases line up with TRBD1. V was pared by 7 bases and J by 3 bases, with 7 bases of the junction left unmatched. The CDR3 spans 15 residues. Looked up from germline, CDR1 is MNHEY and CDR2 is SVGEGT. The CDR3 DNA reads TGTGCCAGCACCAGGGGACAGGGCTACAATCAGCCCCAGCATTTT. This gives the protein CASTRGQGYNQPQHF.